This T cell receptor beta chain was sequenced in a study of T cell responses to AZD1222 COVID-19 vaccine (dated by TCRdb to about 2021). As for the study more broadly: Because spike-specific TCR depth and breadth did not differ between the two schedules, AZD1222 recipients who got a second dose at roughly 4 weeks were pooled with those who got a second dose at roughly 12 weeks. A total of approximately 240 trial participants underwent TCR sequencing, of whom about 200 received two doses of AZD1222 and around 26 received two doses of the MenACWY control vaccine. Enrollment into the trials was organized by age into subgroups of 18-55, 56-69 and 70-plus years, and those subgroups contained roughly 160, 29 and 62 TCR-sequenced participants, respectively. Here is what the overall study found, with its caveats: Because no day 14 peak-response samples were available, repertoires were characterized only after the peak T cell response. CD4 TCRs associated with the vaccine covered the entire spike protein, and the dominant responses were in regions 160-218 and 743-854. Conclusions about previously exposed vaccinees were limited because only six AZD1222 recipients were SARS-CoV-2 seropositive at baseline. Spike-specific TCR breadth and depth rose significantly after two AZD1222 doses compared with day 0 and with MenACWY recipients. Epitopes outside the regions mutated in the B.1.351 and B.1.1.7 variants were reportedly recognized by nearly half of the unique spike-specific TCRs. Participants were mostly white British, with more females than males. The authors suggested clonal diversity may have been underestimated. In the small 56-69-year group, the increase in depth fell short of significance, most likely because of low power.

A distance of 13 bases separates the germline ends of V and J, which lose 4 bases and 10 bases respectively. The CDR3 runs 12 amino acids, cysteine and phenylalanine included. Only the CDR3 DNA is retained, 36 bases long and in frame from the first base. The germline V gene gives CDR1 as SGHNT and CDR2 as YENEEA. The CDR3 regions of human TCRbeta chains were subjected to immunosequencing. The study's processing was this. Repertoire TCRs were matched against a reference library of SARS-CoV-2-specific TCRs generated with the MIRA antigen-specificity platform. Breadth was defined as the fraction of unique TCRs that were SARS-CoV-2-associated. Depth was defined as the fraction of total T cells that were SARS-CoV-2-associated. Each spike-specific TCR was assigned to its reactive spike region and to a CD4 or CD8 class using the MIRA data. Log10-transformed breadth and depth values were compared by one-way ANOVA with Sidak's multiple comparisons tests. TCRdb obtained this table from immuneACCESS and retained in-frame rearrangements with V and J assigned. These tables miss some clones; where compared with another copy, unresolved V genes account for less than half of the shortfall, and the remainder is unexplained. That table is the source of V, J and clone size, and D and trimming were worked out from the DNA. A total of under 130,000 clones appear in this sample, approximately 96% of them only once. Under 2.5% of the sample is held by the ten biggest clonotypes.

Comment on this clone: It lacks a known antigen. No base qualities exist here, and no much larger clone lies one base off it.

What this sample's time point label stands for: baseline before first vaccination. Vaccinee samples came from UK trials COV001 and COV002, including a single-blind randomized controlled phase 2/3 trial of AZD1222 (ChAdOx1 nCoV-19) in healthy adults. For TCRbeta chain sequencing, PBMC samples from trial participants were taken at day 0 and at day 28 after the second dose. The TCR sequence derives from an adult in good health. The rearrangement combines TRBV11-3 with TRBJ1-2; TRBD1 is a weak D gene call, 5 bases matching. Sample: peripheral blood, taken on day 0 of AZD1222 vaccination. The CDR3 loop reads CASSSPWDVYTF. The DNA is TGTGCCAGCAGCTCGCCCTGGGACGTCTACACCTTC.